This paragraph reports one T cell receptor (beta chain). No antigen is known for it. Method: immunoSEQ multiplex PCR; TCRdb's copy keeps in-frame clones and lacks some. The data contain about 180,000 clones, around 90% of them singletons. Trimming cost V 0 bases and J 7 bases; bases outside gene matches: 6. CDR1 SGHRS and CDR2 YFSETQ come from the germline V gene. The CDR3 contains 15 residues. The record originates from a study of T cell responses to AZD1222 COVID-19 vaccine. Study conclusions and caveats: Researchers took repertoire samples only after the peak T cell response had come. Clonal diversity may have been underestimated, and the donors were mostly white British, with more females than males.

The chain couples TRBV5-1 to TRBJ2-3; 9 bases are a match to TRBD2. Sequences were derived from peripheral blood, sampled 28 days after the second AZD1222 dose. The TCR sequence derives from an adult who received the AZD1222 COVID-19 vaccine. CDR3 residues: CASSLEASGINTQYF. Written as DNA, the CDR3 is TGCGCCAGCAGCTTGGAGGCTAGCGGGATAAATACGCAGTATTTT.